What follows are 17 T cell receptor beta chains derived from one specimen sequenced in a study of preoperative IRX-2 immunotherapy in early breast cancer. Regarding treatment: preoperative locoregional IRX-2 cytokine immunotherapy. The table came from immunoSEQ multiplex PCR; TCRdb's copy has only in-frame clones and leaves some out. The table includes under 20,000 clones, about 82% detected once. The sample here was lymph node tissue, taken after IRX-2 immunotherapy. The receptors come from a human donor with breast cancer.

V is TRBV6-4 and J is TRBJ2-7; no reliable D call. V shed 6 bases and J shed 1 base, with 10 bases lying between them. The CDR3 sequence is 13 residues long. Germline CDR1 and CDR2: MRHNA and SNTAGT. The CDR3 is CASSWDDSYEQYF. Written as DNA, the CDR3 is TGTGCCAGCAGCTGGGATGATTCCTACGAGCAGTACTTC.

The chain joins TRBV6-8 to TRBJ2-4, with 7 nucleotides matching TRBD1. CDR3 length equals 14 residues. CDR1 and CDR2 from the germline V gene are MNHGY and SAAAGT. Trimming took 6 bases from V and 2 from J; bases not matched to a gene: 4. DNA of the CDR3: TGTGCCAGCAGGACAGGGTCCACCAAAAACATTCAGTACTTC. It codes for CASRTGSTKNIQYF.

The chain joins TRBV6-8 to TRBJ2-7; 9 bases are a match to TRBD1. The CDR3 runs 15 residues. Per the germline V gene, CDR1 is MNHGY and CDR2 is SAAAGT. Trimming cost V 6 bases and J 6 bases; bases outside gene matches: 12. The chain's CDR3 is CASREPGQGIFEQYF. The CDR3 DNA reads as TGTGCCAGCAGGGAACCGGGACAGGGAATTTTCGAGCAGTACTTC.

The rearrangement joins TRBV19 to TRBJ1-2; D not resolved. Germline V CDR1 and CDR2: LNHDA, SQIVND (reference sequence). Trimming took 3 bases from V and 5 from J, leaving 10 bases between them. The CDR3 is 13 amino acids. The CDR3 DNA sequence: TGTGCCAGTAGTATCGGCAGCGGGTATGGCTACACCTTC. It translates to CASSIGSGYGYTF.

This clone appeared a single time. Here the CDR3 reads CASSLGASNQPQHF. The CDR3 DNA reads as TGTGCCAGCAGTCTAGGGGCGTCGAATCAGCCCCAGCATTTT. The rearrangement uses TRBV2 and TRBJ1-5; TRBD1 is a possible D gene (5 bases). Between the trimmed V and J ends, which lost 5 bases and 4 bases, there was a span of 12 bases. The CDR3 has 14 amino acids. Germline V gene data show CDR1 as SNHLY and CDR2 as FYNNEI. Full variable domain (missing parts from reference TRBV2 and TRBJ1-5): EPEVTQTPSHQVTQMGQEVILRCVPISNHLYFYWYRQILGQKVEFLVSFYNNEISEKSEIFDDQFSVERPDGSNFTLKIRSTKLEDSAMYFCASSLGASNQPQHFGDGTRLSIL.

The J gene is TRBJ1-1, the V gene TRBV19; D gene ambiguous. With 6 bases removed from V and 6 bases from J, the gap between germline ends came to 20 bases. The CDR3 extends over 15 amino acids. Germline V gives CDR1 LNHDA, CDR2 SQIVND (reference sequence). Written as DNA, the CDR3 is TGTGCCAGTAGCATCCGGTCAGGTGCTGGTCCTGAAGCTTTCTTT. It is translated as CASSIRSGAGPEAFF.

For this clone: The junction differs from germline at one of its ends, possibly a read error. The V and J genes are TRBV6-8 and TRBJ2-7; 7 nucleotides align to TRBD2. The length of the CDR3 is 15 residues. Germline V gene lookup returns CDR1 MNHGY and CDR2 SAAAGT. This CDR3 is CAISDFSSGDYEQYF. CDR3 sequence (DNA): TGTGCCATCAGTGACTTTTCTAGCGGCGACTACGAGCAGTACTTC.

The chain employs TRBV11-3 and TRBJ2-7, with TRBD1 as a possible D gene (5 bases). Germline CDR1 and CDR2: SGHNT and YENEEA. The CDR3 sequence is 15 residues long. V was clipped by 2 bases and J by 6 bases, with 17 bases between them. CDR3 DNA sequence: TGTGCCAGCAGCTTAACCTCTGCAGGGCTTGGCGAGCAGTACTTC. This gives the protein CASSLTSAGLGEQYF. The full variable domain, completed using reference TRBV11-3 and TRBJ2-7, is EAGVVQSPRYKIIEKKQPVAFWCNPISGHNTLYWYLQNLGQGPELLIRYENEEAVDDSQLPKDRFSAERLKGVDSTLKIQPAELGDSAVYLCASSLTSAGLGEQYFGPGTRLTVT.

The chain employs TRBV30 and TRBJ2-5, with 7 bases matching TRBD2. Germline V lookup: CDR1 GTSNPN, CDR2 SVGIG (reference sequence). With V trimmed by 0 bases and J by 5 bases, 6 bases remained unmatched. CDR3 size: 14 residues. The CDR3 sequence is CAWSVGGGGETQYF. CDR3 DNA: TGTGCCTGGAGTGTTGGCGGGGGAGGGGAGACCCAGTACTTC.

V gene TRBV7-6 combines with J gene TRBJ2-2, with TRBD1 matching 8 bases. The V gene's germline CDR1 is SGHVS and CDR2 FNYEAQ. V dropped 5 bases and J dropped 4; count of bases not matched to a gene: 9. CDR3 size: 16 residues. In DNA form, the CDR3 reads TGTGCCAGCAGCCGGGCAGGGGGCGCGATCACCGGGGAGCTGTTTTTT. This codes for CASSRAGGAITGELFF. The complete variable domain, with remaining parts taken from reference TRBV7-6 and TRBJ2-2, reads GAGVSQSPRYKVTKRGQDVALRCDPISGHVSLYWYRQALGQGPEFLTYFNYEAQQDKSGLPNDRFSAERPEGSISTLTIQRTEQRDSAMYRCASSRAGGAITGELFFGEGSRLTVL.

The chain uses TRBV28 and TRBJ2-5, with D uncertain. Looked up from germline, CDR1 is MDHEN and CDR2 is SYDVKM. Trimming left V 3 bases short and J 5 bases short, with 7 bases between. There are 12 residues in the CDR3. In DNA form, the CDR3 reads TGTGCCAGCAGTTTGGGATCGGAGACCCAGTACTTC. It specifies CASSLGSETQYF.

The chain couples TRBV11-3 to TRBJ1-2, with TRBD1 matching over 7 bases. The CDR3 is 15 amino acids. Germline V gives CDR1 SGHNT, CDR2 YENEEA. V was pared by 2 bases and J by 2 bases, with 5 bases of the junction left unmatched. The CDR3 DNA is TGTGCCAGCAGCTTAAGGACAGGTTGGAACTATGGCTACACCTTC. Translated: CASSLRTGWNYGYTF.

A single count supports this clone. The V call is TRBV7-6, the J call TRBJ2-3, with TRBD2 matching over 7 bases. Germline assignment: CDR1 SGHVS and CDR2 FNYEAQ. The CDR3 contains 15 residues. Trimming removed 5 bases from V and 0 bases from J; junction bases left unmatched: 5. CDR3 residues: CASSMGLPSTDTQYF. The CDR3 DNA sequence: TGTGCCAGCAGCATGGGACTACCTAGCACAGATACGCAGTATTTT.

The CDR3 DNA sequence: TGTGCCAGCGGCGCAGGGGTAGGGGGAAACACCATATATTTT. Translated: CASGAGVGGNTIYF. The rearrangement uses TRBV6-8 and TRBJ1-3; possible D gene TRBD1, 6 bases. The CDR3 is 14 residues long. V was pared by 8 bases and J by 4 bases, with 15 bases between. Per the germline V gene, CDR1 is MNHGY and CDR2 is SAAAGT.

This clone has only one observation. The chain couples TRBV19 to TRBJ1-3; tentative D call: TRBD1 (5 bases). The V gene lost 8 bases and the J gene lost 0 bases, with 14 bases spanning the gap. The germline V gene encodes CDR1 LNHDA and CDR2 SQIVND (reference sequence). The CDR3 totals 15 residues. As DNA, the CDR3 is TGTGCCAGTCACAACGCGGGACGCTCTGGAAACACCATATATTTT. Translated, it gives CASHNAGRSGNTIYF.

The V gene is TRBV18, the J gene TRBJ1-2; D ambiguous. This CDR3 is 14 amino acids long. Trimming shortened V by 2 bases and J by 2 bases, and 9 bases separated the two germline ends. Germline-derived CDR1 and CDR2 are KGHSH and LQKENI. The CDR3 DNA reads as TGTGCCAGCTCACCAGACGCCTCGAACTATGGCTACACCTTC. Encoded protein: CASSPDASNYGYTF.

There are a few counts of this clone. V usage is TRBV15 and J usage is TRBJ2-2, with 7 bases fitting TRBD1. CDR3 length: 15 residues. Germline loops: CDR1 LNHNV, CDR2 YYDKDF (reference sequence). V gave up 3 bases and J gave up 7 bases; unmatched junction bases: 8. The chain's CDR3 is CATSRATGAVGELFF. CDR3 in DNA: TGTGCCACCAGCAGGGCTACAGGGGCTGTCGGGGAGCTGTTTTTT. Complete variable domain (other parts from reference TRBV15 and TRBJ2-2): DAMVIQNPRYQVTQFGKPVTLSCSQTLNHNVMYWYQQKSSQAPKLLFHYYDKDFNNEADTPDNFQSRRPNTSFCFLDIRSPGLGDTAMYLCATSRATGAVGELFFGEGSRLTVL.